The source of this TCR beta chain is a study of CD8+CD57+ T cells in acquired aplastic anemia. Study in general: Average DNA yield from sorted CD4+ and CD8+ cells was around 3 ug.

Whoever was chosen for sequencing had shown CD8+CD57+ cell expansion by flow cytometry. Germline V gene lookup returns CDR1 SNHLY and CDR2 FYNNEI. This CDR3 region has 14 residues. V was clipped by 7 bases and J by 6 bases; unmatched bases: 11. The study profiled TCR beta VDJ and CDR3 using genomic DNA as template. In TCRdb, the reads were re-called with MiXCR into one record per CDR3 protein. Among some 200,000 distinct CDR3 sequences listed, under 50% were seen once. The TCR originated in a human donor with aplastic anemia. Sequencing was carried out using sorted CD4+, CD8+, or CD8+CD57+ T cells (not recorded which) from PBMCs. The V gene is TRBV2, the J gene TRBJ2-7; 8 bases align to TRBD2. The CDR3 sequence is CASKPGLVPSEQYF. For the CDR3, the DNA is TGTGCCAGCAAACCGGGACTAGTGCCTAGCGAGCAGTACTTC.